This entry lists 25 T cell receptor beta chains sequenced from one sample in a study of cytomegalovirus exposure and HLA in healthy donors. Vbeta (60) and Jbeta (13) primers were used in the PCR. Generated by immunoSEQ multiplex PCR, the TCRdb table keeps only in-frame clones and is missing some. Among some 77,000 clones, approximately 80% were seen once, and the ten largest hold about 32%. The sequenced sample was PBMCs. The source of these receptors is a man aged 50-59 years in good health and CMV-seropositive.

The chain links TRBV11-2 to TRBJ2-1; 11 bases line up with TRBD2. Germline lookup yields CDR1 SGHAT and CDR2 FQNNGV. The V segment lost 4 bases and the J segment 8 bases; nucleotides outside the gene matches: 10. The CDR3 runs to 16 residues. The DNA for the CDR3 is TGTGCCAGCAGCTCCCCGACTAGCGGGATGATTTATGAGCAGTTCTTC. Translation gives CASSSPTSGMIYEQFF.

The chain joins TRBV7-9 to TRBJ2-1; tentatively, D is TRBD2 (5 bases). The V gene lost 5 bases and the J gene lost 6 bases, with 23 bases spanning the gap. The CDR3 consists of 17 residues. CDR1 and CDR2 from the germline V gene are SEHNR and FQNEAQ (reference sequence). Here the CDR3 reads CASSPPSGRTPRNEQFF. As DNA, the CDR3 is TGTGCCAGCAGCCCCCCCAGCGGTCGTACGCCGCGCAATGAGCAGTTCTTC. Looking up the rest from reference TRBV7-9 and TRBJ2-1 gives the full variable domain: DTGVSQNPRHKITKRGQNVTFRCDPISEHNRLYWYRQTLGQGPEFLTYFQNEAQLEKSRLLSDRFSAERPKGSFSTLEIQRTEQGDSAMYLCASSPPSGRTPRNEQFFGPGTRLTVL.

The CDR3 DNA follows: TGTGCCAGTACCGTCAGGGGACAGGGGGCTTCCAATGAGCAGTTCTTC. As protein: CASTVRGQGASNEQFF. This sequence joins TRBV19 and TRBJ2-1, with 12 bases fitting TRBD1. V trimming: 7 bases; J trimming: 6 bases; junction bases outside the gene matches: 10. There are 16 residues in the CDR3. Germline lookup yields CDR1 LNHDA and CDR2 SQIVND (reference sequence).

This chain links TRBV29-1 with TRBJ2-3; 10 bases match TRBD2. The junction had 6 bases not matched to a gene; V was cut back by 7 bases and J by 5 bases. This CDR3 comprises 13 residues. Germline loops: CDR1 SQVTM, CDR2 ANQGSEA. CDR3 coding DNA: TGCAGCGGCGGGACTAGCGATAGAGATACGCAGTATTTT. Amino acids: CSGGTSDRDTQYF.

The genes are TRBV5-4 and TRBJ2-2, with 9 bases lining up with TRBD2. V trimming: 6 bases; J trimming: 3 bases; junction bases outside the gene matches: 12. Germline V lookup: CDR1 SGHNT, CDR2 YYREEE (reference sequence). The CDR3 is 17 amino acids. CDR3 residues: CASTDSSGNSYTGELFF. CDR3 nucleotide sequence: TGTGCCAGCACCGATTCTAGCGGGAACAGCTACACCGGGGAGCTGTTTTTT.

The J gene is TRBJ2-6, the V gene TRBV2; TRBD2 might be the D (6 bases). The CDR3 is made up of 15 amino acids. Germline CDR1 SNHLY, CDR2 FYNNEI. V gave up 8 bases and J gave up 0 bases, with 11 bases separating them. The CDR3 nucleotides are TGTGCCAGCCATAGTAGCGGCTCTGGGGCCAACGTCCTGACTTTC. This gives the protein CASHSSGSGANVLTF.

The J gene is TRBJ2-1, the V gene TRBV7-8; 10 bases line up with TRBD2. The CDR3 has 13 residues. V was pared by 7 bases and J by 9 bases, with 6 bases of the junction left unmatched. The germline V gene has CDR1 SGHVS and CDR2 FQNEAQ. The CDR3 protein is CASILLAGSEQFF. The CDR3 bases are TGTGCCAGCATTTTACTAGCGGGGAGTGAGCAGTTCTTC.

The genes are TRBV18 and TRBJ1-4, with D perhaps matching TRBD1 (5 bases). CDR3 length: 17 amino acids. Trimming stripped 2 bases from V and 7 bases from J, with 20 bases between. Germline CDR1 reads KGHSH; CDR2 reads LQKENI. Here the CDR3 DNA reads TGTGCCAGCTCACCAAACCCCCGGACAAAGACGGGTGAAAAACTGTTTTTT. This translates into CASSPNPRTKTGEKLFF.

V gene TRBV5-1 combines with J gene TRBJ2-5, with a possible D match to TRBD2 (6 bases). The J call could be wrong; TRBJ2-7 is a better fit for the DNA end. Germline lookup yields CDR1 SGHRS and CDR2 YFSETQ. This CDR3 comprises 14 residues. CDR3 coding DNA: TGCGCCAGCACGCTCGGGACTCTTAATTACGAGCAGTACTTC. The encoded protein is CASTLGTLNYEQYF.

On this clone: One junction end does not reproduce the germline sequence, and a read error may be involved. The V call is TRBV7-9, the J call TRBJ2-3; 7 nucleotides line up with TRBD2. Germline lookup yields CDR1 SEHNR and CDR2 FQNEAQ (reference sequence). The CDR3 consists of 18 residues. CDR3 protein: CSSSRRPTRERDTDTQYF. The CDR3 DNA reads as TGTTCCAGCAGCCGGCGCCCGACACGAGAGCGGGACACAGATACGCAGTATTTT.

This clone has more than one count but fewer than ten. The V call is TRBV4-1, the J call TRBJ2-5; 9 nucleotides match TRBD2. The V gene's germline CDR1 is MGHRA and CDR2 YSYEKL. The CDR3 contains 16 residues. The V segment lost 0 bases and the J segment 5 bases; nucleotides outside the gene matches: 7. For the CDR3, the DNA is TGCGCCAGCAGCCAAGATTCCCTAGCGGGATGGGAGACCCAGTACTTC. Translation gives CASSQDSLAGWETQYF.

This chain links TRBV11-2 with TRBJ2-7; possibly TRBD2 for D (5 bases). Trimming removed 5 bases from V and 7 bases from J, with 21 bases in between. The V gene's germline CDR1 is SGHAT and CDR2 FQNNGV. CDR3 length: 15 amino acids. Here the CDR3 reads CASSGLKRRSWEQYF. For the CDR3, the DNA is TGTGCCAGCAGCGGTCTCAAGCGGCGATCTTGGGAGCAGTACTTC.

J is TRBJ2-7 and V is TRBV7-9, with D perhaps TRBD2 (6 bases). Germline V lookup: CDR1 SEHNR, CDR2 FQNEAQ (reference sequence). Trimming removed 7 bases at V and 3 bases at J, with 7 bases between. There are 11 residues in the CDR3. CDR3 DNA: TGTGCCAGCATGGAGGGCTACGAGCAGTACTTC. The encoded protein is CASMEGYEQYF.

This clone was seen more than once but under ten times. The V call is TRBV6-1, the J call TRBJ2-1; perhaps TRBD2 as D (7 bases). The germline V and J ends were trimmed by 3 bases and 6 bases, with 24 bases remaining between them. The CDR3 contains 18 residues. Germline CDR1 and CDR2: MNHNS and SASEGT. CDR3 in DNA: TGTGCCAGCAGTGATCCTCGGGGGGCCGCAGCGGGACCCAATGAGCAGTTCTTC. Its translation: CASSDPRGAAAGPNEQFF.

The chain links TRBV30 to TRBJ2-7; 10 bases align to TRBD1. Trimming removed 4 bases from V and 4 bases from J; junction bases left unmatched: 4. The length of the CDR3 is 13 residues. Germline assignment: CDR1 GTSNPN and CDR2 SVGIG (reference sequence). The CDR3 nucleotides read TGTGCCTGGACCCGGGACAGGGGATACGAGCAGTACTTC. As protein: CAWTRDRGYEQYF.

V and J are TRBV15 and TRBJ2-5; D perhaps matches TRBD2 (5 bases). CDR3 length equals 14 residues. V was cut by 8 bases and J by 0 bases, with 13 bases left in between. The germline CDR1 and CDR2 sequences are LNHNV and YYDKDF (reference sequence). The CDR3 nucleotides read TGTGCCACCTGGAACGGGGTACACCAAGAGACCCAGTACTTC. This codes for CATWNGVHQETQYF.

A note on this clone: Sequence at one end of the junction differs from germline and may be a read error. The chain employs TRBV7-9 and TRBJ2-7; TRBD2 matches 9 bases. CDR1 is SEHNR, CDR2 FQNEAQ, per germline (reference sequence). The CDR3 sequence is 15 residues long. CDR3 DNA sequence: TGTTCCAGCAGCAAGGCTAGCGGGGAAACCTACGAGCAGTACTTC. As protein: CSSSKASGETYEQYF.

The chain uses TRBV7-2 and TRBJ2-5; 15 bases map to TRBD2. Germline assignment: CDR1 SGHTA and CDR2 FQGNSA. V lost 5 bases, J lost 4 bases, and 2 bases stayed unmatched. The length of the CDR3 is 15 residues. The CDR3 DNA reads TGTGCCAGCAGCCCGGGACTAGCGGGAGGAGAGACCCAGTACTTC. This encodes CASSPGLAGGETQYF.

This chain uses TRBV7-8 with TRBJ2-7; the match to TRBD2 covers 9 bases. The CDR3 sequence is 15 residues long. Losses at the gene ends were 5 bases for V and 3 bases for J; bases not matched to a gene: 8. Germline V gives CDR1 SGHVS, CDR2 FQNEAQ. CDR3 DNA sequence: TGTGCCAGCAGCCCCGAGGCTAGCGGGAACTACGAGCAGTACTTC. It is translated as CASSPEASGNYEQYF.

The chain employs TRBV6-5 and TRBJ2-2, with TRBD1 matching over 9 bases. Germline-derived CDR1 and CDR2 are MNHEY and SVGAGI. V shed 0 bases, J shed 8 bases, and the junction held 4 bases outside the gene matches. CDR3 length equals 15 residues. CDR3 residues: CASSYSQGARGELFF. CDR3 bases: TGTGCCAGCAGTTACTCACAGGGGGCGCGTGGGGAGCTGTTTTTT.

CDR3 in DNA: TGTGCCATCAGTCTAGCGGGAGAGGTCACAGATACGCAGTATTTT. Translation: CAISLAGEVTDTQYF. The chain couples TRBV10-3 to TRBJ2-3; 10 bases fit TRBD2. The CDR3 runs 15 residues. CDR1 and CDR2 from the germline V gene are ENHRY and SYGVKD. With 5 bases clipped from V and 2 bases from J, the junction kept 4 bases outside the gene matches.

This clone was observed a handful of times. A far larger clone lies a single base away; this is likely a read error. The V and J genes are TRBV11-1 and TRBJ2-7; 11 bases agree with TRBD2. The CDR3 extends over 12 amino acids. J gave up 12 bases and V 5 bases, and 6 bases lay outside the gene matches. Per the germline V gene, CDR1 is SGHAT and CDR2 is FQDESV (reference sequence). The CDR3 here is CASSPRTSGPYF. CDR3 nucleotides: TGTGCCAGCAGCCCCCGGACTAGCGGGCCGTACTTC.

This chain uses TRBV7-2 with TRBJ1-2; 8 bases align to TRBD1. With 1 base clipped from V and 5 bases from J, the junction kept 6 bases outside the gene matches. This CDR3 comprises 15 residues. The V gene's germline CDR1 is SGHTA and CDR2 FQGNSA. The CDR3 nucleotides read TGTGCCAGCAGCTTAGTACAGGGGGTTGGGTATGGCTACACCTTC. Translated: CASSLVQGVGYGYTF.

The CDR3 bases are TGTGCCAGCAGCGGTGACTTTGGCAATGAGCAGTTCTTC. Translation gives CASSGDFGNEQFF. This sequence joins TRBV5-6 and TRBJ2-1; D gene uncertain. Trimming shortened V by 4 bases and J by 6 bases, and 11 bases separated the two germline ends. The CDR3 has 13 residues. Germline V gene lookup returns CDR1 SGHDT and CDR2 YYEEEE.

This clone was counted only a few times. The V and J genes are TRBV6-5 and TRBJ2-5; unclear D gene. V was trimmed by 5 bases and J by 5 bases, leaving 9 bases between them. This CDR3 has 12 residues. Germline loops: CDR1 MNHEY, CDR2 SVGAGI. The DNA for the CDR3 is TGTGCCAGCAGTCGATCTCAGGAGACCCAGTACTTC. Its protein product is CASSRSQETQYF.